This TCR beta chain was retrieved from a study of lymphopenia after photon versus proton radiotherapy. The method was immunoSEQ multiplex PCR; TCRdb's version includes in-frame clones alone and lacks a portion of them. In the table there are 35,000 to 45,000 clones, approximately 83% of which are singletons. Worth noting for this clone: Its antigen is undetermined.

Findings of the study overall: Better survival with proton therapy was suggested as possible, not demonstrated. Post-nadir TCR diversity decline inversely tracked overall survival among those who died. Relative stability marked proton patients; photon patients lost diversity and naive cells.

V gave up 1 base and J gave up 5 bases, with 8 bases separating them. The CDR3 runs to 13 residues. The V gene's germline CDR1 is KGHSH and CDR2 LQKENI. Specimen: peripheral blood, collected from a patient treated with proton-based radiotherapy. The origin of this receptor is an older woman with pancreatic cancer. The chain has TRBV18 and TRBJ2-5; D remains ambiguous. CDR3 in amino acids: CASSPRASETQYF. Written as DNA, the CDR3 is TGTGCCAGCTCACCACGGGCTTCCGAGACCCAGTACTTC.